This TCR beta chain is from a study of shared clonotypes between healthy human individuals. V was pared by 5 bases and J by 6 bases, with 4 bases of the junction left unmatched. The germline V gene has CDR1 GTSNPN and CDR2 SVGIG (reference sequence). The CDR3 contains 13 residues. TCRdb's table, derived via immunoSEQ multiplex PCR, lists solely in-frame clones and lacks some. Here the sample spans 2 million to 3 million clones, under 95% being singletons. The V call is TRBV30, the J call TRBJ1-5, with 10 bases aligning to TRBD1. This TCR was recovered from a man younger than 35 in good health. Some clones in this sample may be carry-over from other donors' samples. The sequenced sample was naive CD4+ T cells from PBMCs. The subset here: CD45RA+ positively selected. The CDR3, as DNA: TGTGCCTGGGGACAGGGGGGGATTCAGCCCCAGCATTTT. Its protein is CAWGQGGIQPQHF.